Detailed here is one T cell receptor beta chain. In this sample, this clone turned up a few times. Its antigen is not yet known. Base qualities are missing; no much larger clone stands one base away. The data originate from a study of T cell repertoires in Merkel cell carcinoma (dated by TCRdb to the late 2010s). At the level of the whole study: Patients with prior intralesional immunotherapy or systemic immune checkpoint blockade before the biopsy were excluded. Tetramer sorting, cloning and paired TCR sequencing of expanded tumor-infiltrating lymphocytes were first used to define MCPyV-specific clonotypes. Inclusion required a diagnosis of MCPyV-positive Merkel cell carcinoma and successful in vitro expansion of tumor-infiltrating lymphocytes.

What the work shows at the level of the full study, not this receptor alone: The study did not examine normal tissue biopsies.

The germline ends are 14 bases apart after V is trimmed by 4 bases and J by 10 bases. The cysteine opens and the phenylalanine closes a CDR3 of 13 amino acids. The sequence is cut down to CDR3 DNA, 39 bases in frame from base 1. CDR1 and CDR2 are read off the germline V gene (reference sequence) as LGHDT and YNNKEL. The immunoSEQ assay was used for TRB CDR3 sequencing and data processing of tumor genomic DNA. In TCRdb, the immuneACCESS table is reduced to in-frame sequences with V and J assigned. These tables do not hold every clone; where another copy was compared, an unresolved V gene accounts for under half, and the others remain unexplained. Present in this sample are 15,000 or so clones, around 74% of which were seen just once. The top ten clonotypes cover 17% of the sample. Each study subject had MCPyV-positive Merkel cell carcinoma confirmed by biopsy and had serum antibodies to T-antigen that tested positive. Genomic DNA was extracted from a handful of adjacent 10-micron frozen tumor sections without any cell sorting or culture. Optimal cutting temperature compound was used to freeze tumor biopsy tissue measuring roughly 5 x 5 x 5 mm. The presence of abundant Merkel cell carcinoma and infiltrating cells in the frozen biopsy was confirmed on hematoxylin and eosin scout sections.

The TCR comes from an adult with Merkel cell carcinoma. Sequencing input: tumor tissue. The sequence links TRBV3-1 (or the pseudogene TRBV3-2) to TRBJ2-1; TRBD1 is possibly the D segment (6 matching bases). The DNA reads TGTGCCAGCAGCCCCAGGGGAAACTCAGAGCAGTTCTTC. It translates to CASSPRGNSEQFF.